This T cell receptor beta chain came from a study of CD8+CD57+ T cells in acquired aplastic anemia. The CDR3 totals 16 residues. V lost 5 bases and J lost 7; bases outside the gene matches: 11. The germline CDR1 and CDR2 sequences are LNHDA and SQIVND (reference sequence). Genomic DNA provided the template from which TCR beta VDJ and CDR3 profiles were obtained. TCRdb re-called the reads through MiXCR, storing one row per CDR3 protein. Of 220,000 or so distinct CDR3 sequences listed, 55% to 65% are singletons. By flow cytometry, patients selected for sequencing had shown an expansion of CD8+CD57+ cells. No therapy was given to patients before blood sampling.

J is TRBJ2-2 and V is TRBV19; 9 bases line up with TRBD2. This clonotype was obtained from a human donor with aplastic anemia. The sequenced sample was sorted CD4+, CD8+, or CD8+CD57+ T cells (not recorded which) from PBMCs. As DNA, the CDR3 is TGTGCCAGTAGTCCGAAGAGCGGGGGGCGTAACGGGGAGCTGTTTTTT. Translation gives CASSPKSGGRNGELFF.